This record covers a single T cell receptor beta chain. The CDR3 is 16 amino acids. Germline CDR1 SGHAT, CDR2 FQNNGV. TCRdb re-called the 5' RACE reads; one entry per CDR3 protein, DNA not given. The listing contains fewer than 550,000 distinct CDR3 sequences. These data are taken from a study of T cells expressing NK-cell markers. At the level of the study: There were seven HCMV-seropositive donors and one seronegative donor among the eight sequenced.

This rearrangement joins TRBV11-2 to TRBJ2-2. The receptor was isolated from a woman in her fifties or sixties in good health. The specimen sequenced was blood T cells: a sorted CD56 or NKG2C T cell subset, CD4+ or CD8+ T cells, or bulk PBMC T cells (not recorded which). The CDR3 protein is CASSSYSAGNTGELFF.